The 5 T cell receptor beta chains below all came from one sample that was sequenced in a study of blood T cell repertoires in COVID-19. This table comes from immunoSEQ multiplex PCR, and its TCRdb copy is limited to in-frame clones, with some not included. The data show more than 150,000 clones, with roughly 73% seen just once and roughly 2.8% held by the top ten. Material for sequencing was peripheral blood. The source of these receptors is a woman older than 75 with active or convalescent COVID-19.

CDR3 protein: CASSLNQGYNEQFF. The CDR3 DNA reads TGCGCCAGCAGCTTAAACCAGGGTTACAATGAGCAGTTCTTC. The J gene is TRBJ2-1, the V gene TRBV5-1, with TRBD1 as a possible D gene (5 bases). Germline CDR1 reads SGHRS; CDR2 reads YFSETQ. The CDR3 runs 14 residues. V lost 2 bases to trimming and J lost 4 bases, with 10 bases between them.

The chain carries TRBV7-9 and TRBJ1-1; D unresolved. This CDR3 region has 10 residues. Germline CDR1 and CDR2: SEHNR and FQNEAQ (reference sequence). The V and J ends lost 5 bases and 8 bases respectively, with 6 bases between them. Here the CDR3 DNA reads TGTGCCAGCAGCGGCTCCGAAGCTTTCTTT. Amino acids: CASSGSEAFF.

This chain connects TRBV9 to TRBJ2-3, with 9 bases aligning to TRBD1. With V trimmed by 0 bases and J by 5 bases, 7 bases remained unmatched. CDR3 length equals 16 residues. Germline V gene data show CDR1 as SGDLS and CDR2 as YYNGEE. For the CDR3, the DNA is TGTGCCAGCAGCGTAGATACACAGGGGGCAGGAGATACGCAGTATTTT. Its protein is CASSVDTQGAGDTQYF.

V is TRBV7-2 and J is TRBJ1-6; D is unclear. V lost 1 base, J lost 4 bases, and 17 bases lay in between. The CDR3 has 18 residues. The germline V gene encodes CDR1 SGHTA and CDR2 FQGNSA. The CDR3 nucleotides read TGTGCCAGCAGCTTAGAAGGTAGTAGGTCCGGGTATAATTCACCCCTCCACTTT. Translating gives CASSLEGSRSGYNSPLHF.

There are a few counts of this clone. V and J are TRBV14 and TRBJ2-6, with a possible D match to TRBD1 (5 bases). This CDR3 is 18 amino acids long. V shed 3 bases and J shed 0 bases, with 15 bases lying between them. CDR1 is SGHDN and CDR2 is FVKESK in the germline V gene. The CDR3 region is CASSQTLQGYSGANVLTF. CDR3 nucleotides: TGTGCCAGCAGCCAGACTCTTCAGGGATACTCTGGGGCCAACGTCCTGACTTTC.